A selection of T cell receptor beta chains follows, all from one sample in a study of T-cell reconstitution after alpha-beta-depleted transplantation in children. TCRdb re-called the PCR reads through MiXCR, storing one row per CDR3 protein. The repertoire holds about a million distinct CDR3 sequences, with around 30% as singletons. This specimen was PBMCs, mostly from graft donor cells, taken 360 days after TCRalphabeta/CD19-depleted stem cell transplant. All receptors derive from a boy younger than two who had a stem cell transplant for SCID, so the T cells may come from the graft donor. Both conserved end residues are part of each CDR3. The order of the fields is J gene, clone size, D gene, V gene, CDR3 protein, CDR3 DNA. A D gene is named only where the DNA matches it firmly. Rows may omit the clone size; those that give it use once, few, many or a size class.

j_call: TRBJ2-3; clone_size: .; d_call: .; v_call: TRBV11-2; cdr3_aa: CASSLFPNRGRVADTQYF; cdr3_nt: TGTGCCAGCAGCTTATTCCCAAATAGGGGGAGGGTGGCAGATACGCAGTATTTT
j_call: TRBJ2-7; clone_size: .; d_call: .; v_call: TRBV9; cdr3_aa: CASSVAPTDYEQYF; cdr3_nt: TGTGCCAGCAGCGTAGCGCCTACTGACTACGAGCAGTACTTC
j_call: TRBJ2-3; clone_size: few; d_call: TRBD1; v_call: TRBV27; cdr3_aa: CASSPRRQGYTDTQYF; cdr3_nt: TGTGCCAGCAGTCCGCGGAGACAGGGTTACACAGATACGCAGTATTTT
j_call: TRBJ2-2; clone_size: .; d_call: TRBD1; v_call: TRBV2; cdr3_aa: CASRYGTGGELFF; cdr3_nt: TGTGCCAGCAGATACGGGACAGGCGGGGAGCTGTTTTTT
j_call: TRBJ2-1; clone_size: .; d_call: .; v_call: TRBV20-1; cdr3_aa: CSASRNSYNEQFF; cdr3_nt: TGCAGTGCTAGCCGGAACTCCTACAATGAGCAGTTCTTC
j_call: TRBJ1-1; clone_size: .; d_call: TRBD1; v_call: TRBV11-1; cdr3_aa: CASSFDRGASMNTEAFF; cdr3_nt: TGTGCCAGCAGCTTCGACAGGGGGGCATCCATGAACACTGAAGCTTTCTTT
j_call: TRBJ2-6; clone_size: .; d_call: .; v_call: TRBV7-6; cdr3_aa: CASSQDWSSGANVLTF; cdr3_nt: TGTGCCAGCAGCCAAGACTGGAGCTCTGGGGCCAACGTCCTGACTTTC
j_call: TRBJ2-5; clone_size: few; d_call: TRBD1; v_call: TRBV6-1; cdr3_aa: CASWGETGQETQYF; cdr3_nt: TGTGCCAGCTGGGGTGAGACAGGGCAAGAGACCCAGTACTTC
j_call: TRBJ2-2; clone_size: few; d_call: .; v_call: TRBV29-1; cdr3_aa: CSGLKTGELFF; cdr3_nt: TGCAGCGGTCTGAAGACCGGGGAGCTGTTTTTT
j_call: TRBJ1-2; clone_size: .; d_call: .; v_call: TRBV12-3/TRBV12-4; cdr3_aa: CASSLGSGKIYGYTF; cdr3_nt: TGTGCCAGCAGTTTAGGGTCAGGGAAGATCTATGGCTACACCTTC
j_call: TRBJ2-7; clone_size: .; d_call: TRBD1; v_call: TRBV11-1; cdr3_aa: CASSLVRGQGAFISYEQYF; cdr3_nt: TGTGCCAGCAGCTTAGTTCGGGGACAGGGGGCTTTTATATCGTACGAGCAGTACTTC
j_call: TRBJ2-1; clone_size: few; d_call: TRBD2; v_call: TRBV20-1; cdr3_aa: CSATQTSGSYNEQFF; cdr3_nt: TGCAGTGCTACCCAGACTAGCGGCTCCTACAATGAGCAGTTCTTC
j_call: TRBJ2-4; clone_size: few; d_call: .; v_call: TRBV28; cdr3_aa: CASSSRERVKNIQYF; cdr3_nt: TGTGCCAGCAGTAGCAGGGAAAGGGTCAAAAACATTCAGTACTTC
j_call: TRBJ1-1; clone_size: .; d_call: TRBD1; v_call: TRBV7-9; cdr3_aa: CASSARQGGTEAFF; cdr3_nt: TGTGCCAGCAGCGCCCGACAGGGGGGCACTGAAGCTTTCTTT
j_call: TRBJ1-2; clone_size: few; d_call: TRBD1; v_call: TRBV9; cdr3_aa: CASSVGQGANGYTF; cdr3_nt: TGTGCCAGCAGCGTGGGACAGGGGGCCAATGGCTACACCTTC
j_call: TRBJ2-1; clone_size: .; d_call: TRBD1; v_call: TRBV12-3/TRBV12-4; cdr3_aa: CASSLVGTGDNEQFF; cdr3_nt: TGTGCCAGCAGTTTAGTAGGGACAGGGGACAATGAGCAGTTCTTC
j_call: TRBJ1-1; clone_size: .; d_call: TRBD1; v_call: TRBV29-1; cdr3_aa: CSVGTGLMNTEAFF; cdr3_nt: TGCAGCGTAGGGACAGGACTCATGAACACTGAAGCTTTCTTT
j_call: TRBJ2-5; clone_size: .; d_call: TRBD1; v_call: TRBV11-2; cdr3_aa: CASSSHRGPGPYQETQYF; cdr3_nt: TGTGCCAGCAGCTCCCACAGGGGCCCGGGACCGTACCAAGAGACCCAGTACTTC
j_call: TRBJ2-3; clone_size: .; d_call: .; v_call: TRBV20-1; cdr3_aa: CSAPAGRTDTQYF; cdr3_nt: TGCAGTGCTCCGGCTGGACGCACAGATACGCAGTATTTT
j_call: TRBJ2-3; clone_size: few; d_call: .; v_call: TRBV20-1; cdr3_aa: CSASTIDLSTDTQYF; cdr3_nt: TGCAGTGCTAGCACGATTGACCTTAGCACAGATACGCAGTATTTT
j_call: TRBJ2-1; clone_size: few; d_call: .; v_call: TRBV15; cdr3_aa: CATSSSGVYNEQFF; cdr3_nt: TGTGCCACCAGCAGTTCGGGGGTATACAATGAGCAGTTCTTC
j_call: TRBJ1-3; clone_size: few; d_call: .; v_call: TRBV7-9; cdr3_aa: CASSSSRTETSGNTIYF; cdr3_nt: TGTGCCAGCAGCTCCTCCCGGACGGAAACCTCTGGAAACACCATATATTTT
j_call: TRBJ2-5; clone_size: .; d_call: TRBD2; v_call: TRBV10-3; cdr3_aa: CAISEQAGDTQYF; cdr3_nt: TGTGCCATCAGTGAGCAGGCGGGGGACACCCAGTACTTC
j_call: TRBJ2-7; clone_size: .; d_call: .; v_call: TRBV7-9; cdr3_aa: CASSSPDSGTLYEYF; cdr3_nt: TGTGCCAGCAGCTCCCCCGACTCCGGGACACTGTATGAGTACTTC
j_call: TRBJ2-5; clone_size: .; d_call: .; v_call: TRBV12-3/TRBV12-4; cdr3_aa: CASSPGTTKETQYF; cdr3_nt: TGTGCCAGCAGCCCCGGGACCACCAAAGAGACCCAGTACTTC
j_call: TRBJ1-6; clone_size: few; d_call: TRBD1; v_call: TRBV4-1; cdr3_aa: CASSSRDRANSPLHF; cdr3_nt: TGCGCCAGCAGCAGCCGGGACAGGGCTAATTCACCCCTCCACTTT
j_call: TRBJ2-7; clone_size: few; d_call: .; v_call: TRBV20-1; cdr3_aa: CSAAPVTSYEQYF; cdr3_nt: TGCAGTGCCGCTCCTGTTACCTCCTACGAGCAGTACTTC
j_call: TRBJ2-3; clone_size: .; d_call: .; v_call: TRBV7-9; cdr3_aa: CASSTVGAADTQYF; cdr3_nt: TGTGCCAGCAGCACCGTTGGGGCAGCAGATACGCAGTATTTT
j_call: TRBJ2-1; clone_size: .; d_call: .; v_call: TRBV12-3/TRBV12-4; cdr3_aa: CASRTRDYNEQFF; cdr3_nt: TGTGCCAGCAGAACCCGGGACTACAATGAGCAGTTCTTC
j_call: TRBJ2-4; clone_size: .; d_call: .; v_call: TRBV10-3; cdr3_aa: CAISEVGGLIKNIQYF; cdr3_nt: TGTGCCATCAGTGAGGTGGGGGGCTTGATCAAAAACATTCAGTACTTC
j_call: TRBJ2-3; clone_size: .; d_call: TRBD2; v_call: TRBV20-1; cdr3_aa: CSARTGLAGDDTQYF; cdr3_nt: TGCAGTGCTAGAACGGGACTAGCGGGCGACGATACGCAGTATTTT
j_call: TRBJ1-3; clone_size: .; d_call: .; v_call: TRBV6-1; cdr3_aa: CASSDRSFSSGNTIYF; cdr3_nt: TGTGCCAGCAGTGATAGGTCCTTCTCCTCTGGAAACACCATATATTTT
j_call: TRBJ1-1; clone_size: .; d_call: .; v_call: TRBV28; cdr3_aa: CASSLPTKAFF; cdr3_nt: TGTGCCAGCAGTTTACCGACTAAAGCTTTCTTT
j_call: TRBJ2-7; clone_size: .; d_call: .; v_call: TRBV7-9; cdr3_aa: CASSFSLGEAYEQYF; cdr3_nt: TGTGCCAGCAGCTTTTCATTAGGGGAAGCCTACGAGCAGTACTTC
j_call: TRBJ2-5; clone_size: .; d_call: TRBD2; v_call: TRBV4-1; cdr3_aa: CASSQIIGGVQETQYF; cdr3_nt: TGCGCCAGCAGCCAAATAATCGGGGGGGTACAAGAGACCCAGTACTTC
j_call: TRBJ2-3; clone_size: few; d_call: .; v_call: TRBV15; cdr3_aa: CATSADKGYWNTQYF; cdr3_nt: TGTGCCACCAGTGCGGACAAGGGGTATTGGAATACGCAGTATTTT
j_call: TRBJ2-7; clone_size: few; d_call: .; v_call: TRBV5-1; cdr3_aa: CASSFWGERYEQYF; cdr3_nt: TGCGCCAGCAGCTTTTGGGGAGAGCGCTACGAGCAGTACTTC
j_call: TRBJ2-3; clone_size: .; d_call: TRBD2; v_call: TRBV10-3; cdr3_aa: CATKTGLPGLLTDTQYF; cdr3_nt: TGTGCCACCAAGACTGGACTTCCGGGACTACTCACAGATACGCAGTATTTT
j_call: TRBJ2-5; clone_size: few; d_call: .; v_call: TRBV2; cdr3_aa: CASSPRLDWETQYF; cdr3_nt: TGTGCCAGCTCTCCGAGGTTAGATTGGGAGACCCAGTACTTC
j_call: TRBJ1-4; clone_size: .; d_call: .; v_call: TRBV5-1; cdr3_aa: CASSLAGPNEKLFF; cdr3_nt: TGCGCCAGCAGCTTGGCAGGGCCTAATGAAAAACTGTTTTTT
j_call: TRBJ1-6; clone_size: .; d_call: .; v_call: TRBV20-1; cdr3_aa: CSAPTRGTSPLHF; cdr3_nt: TGCAGTGCTCCGACCCGAGGGACTTCACCCCTCCACTTT